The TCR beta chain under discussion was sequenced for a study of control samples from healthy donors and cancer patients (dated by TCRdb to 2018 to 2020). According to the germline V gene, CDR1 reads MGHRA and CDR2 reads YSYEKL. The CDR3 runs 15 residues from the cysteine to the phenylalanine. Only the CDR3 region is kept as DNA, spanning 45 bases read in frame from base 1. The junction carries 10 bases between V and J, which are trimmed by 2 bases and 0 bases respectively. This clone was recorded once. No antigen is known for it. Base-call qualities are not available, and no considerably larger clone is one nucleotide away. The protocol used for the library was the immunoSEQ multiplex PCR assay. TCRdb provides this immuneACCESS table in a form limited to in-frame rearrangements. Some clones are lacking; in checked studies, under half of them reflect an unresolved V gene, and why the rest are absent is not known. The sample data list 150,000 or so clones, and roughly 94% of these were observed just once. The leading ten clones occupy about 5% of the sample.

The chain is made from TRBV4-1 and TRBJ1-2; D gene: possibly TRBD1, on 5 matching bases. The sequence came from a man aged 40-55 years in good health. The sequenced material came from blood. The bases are TGCGCCAGCAGCCAATTGGCAGGGACTAACTATGGCTACACCTTC. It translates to CASSQLAGTNYGYTF.